The 25 T cell receptor beta chains in this list originate from one sample, sequenced in a study of chemoradiotherapy in HPV16-positive cancers. Assay: immunoSEQ multiplex PCR; the TCRdb copy retains only in-frame clones and omits some. The profile covers more than 10,000 clones, with around 85% appearing a single time and 5.5% to 7.5% taken by the ten largest. The sample was blood, taken from a patient who underwent chemoradiotherapy. The receptors stem from a human donor with HPV-associated anogenital cancer.

V gene TRBV7-2 combines with J gene TRBJ2-1, with D maybe TRBD2 (6 bases). The germline V gene has CDR1 SGHTA and CDR2 FQGNSA. The CDR3 sequence is 15 residues long. Trimming shortened V by 5 bases and J by 4 bases, and 15 bases separated the two germline ends. This chain's CDR3 is CASSVEGLTYNEQFF. The CDR3 region has the DNA TGTGCCAGCAGCGTAGAGGGACTCACATACAATGAGCAGTTCTTC.

V is TRBV7-9 and J is TRBJ1-3; TRBD1 is a possible D gene (5 bases). V lost 1 base, J lost 2 bases, and 9 bases lay in between. Germline lookup yields CDR1 SEHNR and CDR2 FQNEAQ (reference sequence). The length of the CDR3 is 15 residues. This CDR3 is CASSLEWGPGNTIYF. The CDR3 DNA follows: TGTGCCAGCAGCTTAGAATGGGGCCCTGGAAACACCATATATTTT.

This clone was counted only a few times. The chain uses TRBV2 and TRBJ1-6, with 11 bases that match TRBD1. The V gene end was trimmed by 6 bases and the J gene end by 9 bases; junction bases not matched to a gene: 7. The length of the CDR3 is 15 residues. The germline V gene encodes CDR1 SNHLY and CDR2 FYNNEI. DNA of the CDR3: TGTGCCAGCAGGCCCGGACAGGGGGCAAGTTCACCCCTCCACTTT. Translating it yields CASRPGQGASSPLHF.

The rearrangement links TRBV7-8 to TRBJ1-1; D remains unclear. Germline CDR1 is SGHVS and CDR2 is FQNEAQ. Trimming pared 3 bases from V and 1 base from J, leaving 18 bases between. This CDR3 has 17 residues. CDR3 nucleotide sequence: TGTGCCAGCAGCTTGTTTGCGGGAGCCAGGCCGAACACTGAAGCTTTCTTT. As protein: CASSLFAGARPNTEAFF.

This sequence joins TRBV2 and TRBJ1-2, with 8 bases that match TRBD1. CDR1 is SNHLY, CDR2 FYNNEI, per germline. Unmatched junction bases numbered 8, after V lost 5 bases and J lost 3 bases. CDR3 length: 15 residues. CDR3 DNA: TGTGCCAGCAGTACGCTTCTGACAGGGGACTATGGCTACACCTTC. Translation: CASSTLLTGDYGYTF.

This clone was seen just once. J is TRBJ1-5 and V is TRBV5-5; D perhaps matches TRBD1 (6 bases). V was trimmed by 5 bases and J by 7 bases, leaving 16 bases between them. CDR3 length: 14 residues. Germline V gene data show CDR1 as SGHKS and CDR2 as YYEKEE (reference sequence). CDR3 region: CASRRGGDGQPQHF. In DNA, the CDR3 is TGTGCCAGCAGACGAGGGGGGGATGGACAGCCCCAGCATTTT.

J is TRBJ1-2 and V is TRBV4-1; no firm D call. Trimming took 0 bases from V and 7 from J, leaving 21 bases between them. Germline CDR1 MGHRA, CDR2 YSYEKL. The CDR3 length is 17 residues. The CDR3: CASSQDDRGVRSGGYTF. The DNA for the CDR3 is TGCGCCAGCAGCCAAGACGACCGCGGCGTAAGATCTGGTGGCTACACCTTC.

The V call is TRBV5-6, the J call TRBJ1-2; 7 nucleotides agree with TRBD1. This CDR3 contains 14 residues. V was pared by 2 bases and J by 8 bases, with 9 bases of the junction left unmatched. CDR1 and CDR2 from the germline V gene are SGHDT and YYEEEE. In DNA, the CDR3 is TGTGCCAGCAGCTTTCAACAGGGGCGAGGAGGCTACACCTTC. This sequence encodes CASSFQQGRGGYTF.

The rearrangement links TRBV5-6 to TRBJ1-1, with 8 positions matching TRBD1. V lost 4 bases and J lost 5; bases outside the gene matches: 10. CDR1 is SGHDT and CDR2 is YYEEEE in the germline V gene. The CDR3 length is 15 residues. DNA for the CDR3: TGTGCCAGCAGCCCAAGACAGGGGCGGGGAACTGAAGCTTTCTTT. Amino acid sequence: CASSPRQGRGTEAFF. The entire variable domain, with the rest obtained from reference TRBV5-6 and TRBJ1-1, is as follows: DAGVTQSPTHLIKTRGQQVTLRCSPKSGHDTVSWYQQALGQGPQFIFQYYEEEERQRGNFPDRFSGHQFPNYSSELNVNALLLGDSALYLCASSPRQGRGTEAFFGQGTRLTVV.

V is TRBV7-6 and J is TRBJ2-3; 7 nucleotides align to TRBD1. The V and J ends lost 2 bases and 0 bases, in that order; junction bases with no gene match: 2. The CDR3 sequence is 15 residues long. The germline V gene encodes CDR1 SGHVS and CDR2 FNYEAQ. CDR3 DNA sequence: TGTGCCAGCAGCTTAACAGGGGCCAGCACAGATACGCAGTATTTT. The encoded protein is CASSLTGASTDTQYF.

The chain employs TRBV7-2 and TRBJ1-4; D is uncertain. Germline V gene sequence: CDR1 SGHTA, CDR2 FQGNSA. The CDR3 extends over 14 amino acids. Between the trimmed V and J ends, which lost 2 bases and 5 bases, there was a span of 9 bases. The CDR3: CASSLSMGNEKLFF. The DNA of the CDR3 is TGTGCCAGCAGCTTATCCATGGGGAATGAAAAACTGTTTTTT.

This clone was counted once. The V call is TRBV5-1, the J call TRBJ2-3; 7 bases fit TRBD2. Germline CDR1 SGHRS, CDR2 YFSETQ. V trimming: 2 bases; J trimming: 1 base; junction bases outside the gene matches: 4. CDR3 length: 15 residues. In DNA form, the CDR3 reads TGCGCCAGCAGCTTTGGGGGGGGTGGCACAGATACGCAGTATTTT. It is translated as CASSFGGGGTDTQYF.

CDR3 in amino acids: CASSDKTSGGDYNEQFF. CDR3 sequence (DNA): TGTGCCAGCAGTGACAAGACTAGCGGGGGGGACTACAATGAGCAGTTCTTC. This chain links TRBV6-4 with TRBJ2-1, with 14 bases aligning to TRBD2. V lost 2 bases and J lost 3; bases outside the gene matches: 3. The CDR3 spans 17 residues. Germline loops: CDR1 MRHNA, CDR2 SNTAGT.

This chain uses TRBV11-2 with TRBJ1-3; 7 bases are a match to TRBD1. Germline V gene data show CDR1 as SGHAT and CDR2 as FQNNGV. Trimming at V came to 1 base and at J to 0 bases, leaving 3 bases not matched to a gene. The CDR3 runs to 16 residues. This chain's CDR3 is CASSLGGTASGNTIYF. CDR3 in DNA: TGTGCCAGCAGCTTAGGGGGGACAGCCTCTGGAAACACCATATATTTT.

The genes are TRBV5-1 and TRBJ1-1; the D is unclear. Germline V lookup: CDR1 SGHRS, CDR2 YFSETQ. V was pared by 3 bases and J by 0 bases, with 9 bases between. The CDR3 spans 14 residues. As DNA, the CDR3 is TGCGCCAGCAGCTATGAGAGTATGAACACTGAAGCTTTCTTT. Amino acids: CASSYESMNTEAFF. The entire variable domain, with the rest obtained from reference TRBV5-1 and TRBJ1-1, is as follows: KAGVTQTPRYLIKTRGQQVTLSCSPISGHRSVSWYQQTPGQGLQFLFEYFSETQRNKGNFPGRFSGRQFSNSRSEMNVSTLELGDSALYLCASSYESMNTEAFFGQGTRLTVV.

The chain carries TRBV7-6 and TRBJ2-1; D gene uncertain. This CDR3 has 12 residues. V lost 1 base and J 7 bases, leaving 5 bases between the germline ends. CDR1 is SGHVS and CDR2 is FNYEAQ in the germline V gene. Here the CDR3 reads CASSLVGNEQFF. Written as DNA, the CDR3 is TGTGCCAGCAGCTTAGTGGGGAATGAGCAGTTCTTC.

This clone was recorded only once. The chain carries TRBV7-9 and TRBJ2-7; 7 positions match TRBD2. CDR3 length: 16 residues. J was trimmed by 2 bases and V by 0 bases; bases with no gene match: 7. The germline CDR1 and CDR2 sequences are SEHNR and FQNEAQ (reference sequence). The CDR3 sequence: CASSLALGGGAYEQYF. The CDR3 DNA reads as TGTGCCAGCAGCTTAGCGCTGGGTGGGGGGGCCTACGAGCAGTACTTC.

CDR3 sequence reads: CASRGTGGGQPQHF. DNA for the CDR3: TGTGCCAGCAGGGGGACAGGGGGCGGTCAGCCCCAGCATTTT. V gene TRBV6-5 combines with J gene TRBJ1-5; TRBD1 matches at 12 bases. CDR1 and CDR2 (germline): MNHEY, SVGAGI. This CDR3 has 14 amino acids. With 6 bases clipped from V and 6 bases from J, the junction kept 3 bases outside the gene matches.

V and J are TRBV5-1 and TRBJ1-2, with 7 positions matching TRBD1. This CDR3 has 12 amino acids. The V gene's germline CDR1 is SGHRS and CDR2 YFSETQ. Trimming removed 4 bases from V and 6 bases from J; junction bases left unmatched: 3. As DNA, the CDR3 is TGCGCCAGCAGCCCGGGACAGCATGGCTACACCTTC. This translates into CASSPGQHGYTF.

Written as DNA, the CDR3 is TGTGCCAGCAGCCAATCACTAGCGGCAAACACCGGGGAGCTGTTTTTT. It codes for CASSQSLAANTGELFF. This chain connects TRBV7-3 to TRBJ2-2, with 8 bases identical to TRBD2. The V gene end was trimmed by 5 bases and the J gene end by 2 bases; junction bases not matched to a gene: 7. Germline assignment: CDR1 SGHTA and CDR2 FQGTGA. This CDR3 spans 16 amino acids.

The rearrangement uses TRBV2 and TRBJ2-1; a possible D gene is TRBD1 (5 bases). The CDR3 is made up of 12 amino acids. V was clipped by 6 bases and J by 3 bases, with 6 bases between them. Germline V gene data show CDR1 as SNHLY and CDR2 as FYNNEI. In nucleotides, the CDR3 is TGTGCCAGCAGAGGACACTACAATGAGCAGTTCTTC. It codes for CASRGHYNEQFF.

The rearrangement uses TRBV6-5 and TRBJ2-7, with 9 bases matching TRBD1. Germline CDR1 and CDR2: MNHEY and SVGAGI. V gave up 8 bases and J gave up 0 bases; unmatched junction bases: 2. The CDR3 is 13 residues long. The CDR3 region has the DNA TGTGCCAGCCGGGGACAGGGCTCCTACGAGCAGTACGTC. This sequence encodes CASRGQGSYEQYV.

CDR3 sequence: CASSLAGRSTDTQYF. As DNA, the CDR3 is TGTGCCAGCAGCTTAGCAGGGCGGAGCACAGATACGCAGTATTTT. The genes are TRBV7-2 and TRBJ2-3, with D uncertain. V was clipped by 0 bases and J by 0 bases, with 7 bases between them. Germline CDR1 reads SGHTA; CDR2 reads FQGNSA. There are 15 residues in the CDR3.

The CDR3 coding sequence is TGTGCCAGCAGCTTTACTGGAGAGCCGGAGACCCAGTACTTC. As protein: CASSFTGEPETQYF. The chain employs TRBV11-2 and TRBJ2-5, with unresolved D. From germline, CDR1 is SGHAT and CDR2 FQNNGV. There are 14 residues in the CDR3. With 3 bases removed from V and 5 bases from J, the gap between germline ends came to 13 bases.

This clone has just one count. The V and J genes are TRBV28 and TRBJ1-2; TRBD1 matches 9 bases. There are 15 residues in the CDR3. Germline CDR1 MDHEN, CDR2 SYDVKM. V trimming: 4 bases; J trimming: 4 bases; junction bases outside the gene matches: 7. The chain's CDR3 is CASSSGTGLIYGYTF. The DNA for the CDR3 is TGTGCCAGCAGTTCCGGGACAGGGCTCATCTATGGCTACACCTTC.